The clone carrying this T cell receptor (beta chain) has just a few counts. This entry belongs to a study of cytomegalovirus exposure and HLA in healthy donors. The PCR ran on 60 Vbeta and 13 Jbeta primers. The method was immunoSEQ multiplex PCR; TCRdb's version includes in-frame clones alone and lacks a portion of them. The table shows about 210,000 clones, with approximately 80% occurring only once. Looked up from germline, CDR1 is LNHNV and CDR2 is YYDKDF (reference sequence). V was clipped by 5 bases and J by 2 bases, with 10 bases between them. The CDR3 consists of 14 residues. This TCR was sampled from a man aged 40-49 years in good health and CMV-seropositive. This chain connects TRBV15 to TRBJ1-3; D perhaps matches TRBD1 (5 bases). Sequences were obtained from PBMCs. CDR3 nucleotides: TGTGCCACCAGCTTACAGGTTACTGGAAACACCATATATTTT. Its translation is CATSLQVTGNTIYF.